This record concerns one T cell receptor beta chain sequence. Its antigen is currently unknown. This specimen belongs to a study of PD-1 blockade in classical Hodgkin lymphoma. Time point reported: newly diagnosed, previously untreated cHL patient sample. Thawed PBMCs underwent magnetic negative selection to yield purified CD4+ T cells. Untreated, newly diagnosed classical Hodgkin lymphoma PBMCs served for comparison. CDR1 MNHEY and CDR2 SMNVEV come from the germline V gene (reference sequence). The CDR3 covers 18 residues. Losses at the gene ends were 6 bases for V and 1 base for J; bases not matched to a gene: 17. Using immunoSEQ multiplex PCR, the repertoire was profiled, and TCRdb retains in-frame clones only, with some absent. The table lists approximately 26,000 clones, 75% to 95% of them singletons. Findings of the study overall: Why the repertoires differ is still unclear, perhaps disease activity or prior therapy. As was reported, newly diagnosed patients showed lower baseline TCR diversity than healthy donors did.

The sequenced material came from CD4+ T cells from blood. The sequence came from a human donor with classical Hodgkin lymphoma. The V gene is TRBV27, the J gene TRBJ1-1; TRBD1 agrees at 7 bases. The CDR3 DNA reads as TGTGCCAGCAGCCCTACGTGGAGGGGGCGCATTGAGAACACTGAAGCTTTCTTT. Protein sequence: CASSPTWRGRIENTEAFF.